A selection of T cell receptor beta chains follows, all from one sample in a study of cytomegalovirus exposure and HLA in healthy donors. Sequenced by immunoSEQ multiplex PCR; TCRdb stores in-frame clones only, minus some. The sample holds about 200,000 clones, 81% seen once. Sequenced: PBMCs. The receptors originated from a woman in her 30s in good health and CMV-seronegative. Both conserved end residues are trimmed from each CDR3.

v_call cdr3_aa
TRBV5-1 ASSPQGDSPLH
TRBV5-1 ASSLGTGAGNTIY
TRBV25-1 ASSPSGGAYTQY
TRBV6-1 ASSEGLAVPYEQY
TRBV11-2 ASSLVSGGFNEQF
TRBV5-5 ASSSGQGGAIQPQH
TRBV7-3 ASSLAGGSGANVLT
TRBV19 ASSRVPQGAGSNQPQH
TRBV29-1 SVEGHNTGELF
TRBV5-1 ASSTGGAETQY
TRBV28 ASSYNRGTSPLH
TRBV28 ASTATPGSGNQPQH
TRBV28 ASSLRGTGYYEQY
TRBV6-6 ASSWRQTNEKLF
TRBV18 ASSPPFSGSPYEQY
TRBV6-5 ASSTTGTGKNEQY
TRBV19 ASSETGLAGELSSYNEQF
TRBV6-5 ASRQPSGSSYEQY
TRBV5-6 ASSQTLQVLTQY
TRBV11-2 ASSLKGSGGAGNTIY
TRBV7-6 ASSWRNDAQETQY
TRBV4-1 ASSRTSGRPSYEQY
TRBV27 ASGRQGRSGELF
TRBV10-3 AIHPGQGIDTQY
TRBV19 ATEPFNGVATGELF
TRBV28 ASSFSTGQGWSVAF
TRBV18 ASSALQGKAGNTIY
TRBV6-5 ASKEDRTYEQY
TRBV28 ASNHRTGIKTQY
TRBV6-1 ASSALDSGQPQH
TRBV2 ASSEGLGGRGQETQY
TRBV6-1 ASSESQGAEAF
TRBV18 ASATEATEAF
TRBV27 ASSSTSRRGVYGYT
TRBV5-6 ASSSTRITGTSGRGEQY
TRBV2 ASRGLTNTEAF
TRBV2 ASRVRQGINTGELF
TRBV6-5 ASRHSGGAEAF
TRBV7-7 ASSPVSGNNEQF
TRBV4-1 ASSQDTGGQSLNEKLF
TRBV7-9 ASSLPWTGRTEAF
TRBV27 ASSLRSEDYGYT
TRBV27 ASAPLAGRSSYEQY
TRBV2 ASTLVENTEAF
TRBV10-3 AISEGTGLLNTEAF
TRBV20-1 SGGDSYEQY
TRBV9 ASSVDVGGTYEQY
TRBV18 ASSPSIQNTEAF
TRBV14 ASSPGLDPHNEQF
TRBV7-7 ASSPGVAGGPHEQY
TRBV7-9 ASSAKGTEAYEQY
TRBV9 ASSGTTTSGRTDTQY
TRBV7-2 ASSSPTDPYYEQY
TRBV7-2 ASSPGLNSNQPQH
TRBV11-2 ASSLTRGDQPQH
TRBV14 ASSLDRGWGYT
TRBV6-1 ASSATRQGTSNQPQH